This T cell receptor (beta chain) is drawn from a study of a mutant IDH1 vaccine in newly diagnosed glioma. Study overall: Among treated patients, around 60% were male and around 38% female, and mean age was 40.4 years.

A word on this clone: The antigen is unknown.

The CDR3 contains 15 residues. Trimming shortened V by 4 bases and J by 9 bases, and 16 bases separated the two germline ends. Germline V gives CDR1 MDHEN, CDR2 SYDVKM. As for time point: week 11, during vaccination. Doses comprised 300 ug of mutant IDH1 20-mer peptide each, plus topical imiquimod. The repertoire was sequenced with immunoSEQ multiplex PCR; TCRdb's copy has only in-frame clones and lacks some. The profile shows 55,000 to 65,000 clones, approximately 84% of them singletons. The source of this sequence is a man aged 25 to 45 with glioma. The V and J genes are TRBV28 and TRBJ1-6; D ambiguous. Sample: PBMCs, taken from a glioma patient whose treatment included an IDH1 peptide vaccine. As DNA, the CDR3 is TGTGCCAGCAGTTCAGGTGGGGTGGAGGGTTCACCCCTCCACTTT. Translation: CASSSGGVEGSPLHF. The complete variable domain, with remaining parts taken from reference TRBV28 and TRBJ1-6, reads DVKVTQSSRYLVKRTGEKVFLECVQDMDHENMFWYRQDPGLGLRLIYFSYDVKMKEKGDIPEGYSVSREKKERFSLILESASTNQTSMYLCASSSGGVEGSPLHFGNGTRLTVT.